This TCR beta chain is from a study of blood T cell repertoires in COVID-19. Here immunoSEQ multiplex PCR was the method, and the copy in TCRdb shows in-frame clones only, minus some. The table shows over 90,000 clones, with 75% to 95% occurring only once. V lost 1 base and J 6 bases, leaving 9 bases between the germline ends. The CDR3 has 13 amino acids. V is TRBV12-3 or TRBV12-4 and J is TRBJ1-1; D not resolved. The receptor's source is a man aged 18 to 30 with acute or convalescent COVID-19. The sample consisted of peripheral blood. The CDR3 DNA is TGTGCCAGCAGTTTAGGAGGGCAGTCTGAAGCTTTCTTT. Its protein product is CASSLGGQSEAFF.